The present TCR beta chain was sequenced within a study of early T cells in non-severe SARS-CoV-2 infection. Study background: The chains were unpaired, and the sequenced material was bulk RNA from unsorted whole blood.

The sample holds many counts of this clonotype. Its antigen remains unidentified. TCRdb passed the 5' RACE reads through MiXCR, listing each CDR3 protein once. The sample holds 15,000 to 25,000 distinct CDR3 sequences, roughly 4.3% seen once. Study conclusions and caveats: The matching step, a VDJdb search, favored anti-spike CD8 responses and missed private and CD4 specificities.

CDR3 length: 14 residues. V was pared by 5 bases and J by 7 bases, with 15 bases between. V gene TRBV12-3 or TRBV12-4 combines with J gene TRBJ2-4; D is possibly TRBD1 (5 bases). The TCR was taken from an adult who was a healthcare worker with PCR-confirmed SARS-CoV-2 infection or an uninfected control (not recorded which). Material for sequencing was whole blood. The CDR3 protein is CASSTPSAGNIQYF. The CDR3 region has the DNA TGTGCCAGCAGTACCCCCTCTGCAGGGAACATTCAGTACTTC.